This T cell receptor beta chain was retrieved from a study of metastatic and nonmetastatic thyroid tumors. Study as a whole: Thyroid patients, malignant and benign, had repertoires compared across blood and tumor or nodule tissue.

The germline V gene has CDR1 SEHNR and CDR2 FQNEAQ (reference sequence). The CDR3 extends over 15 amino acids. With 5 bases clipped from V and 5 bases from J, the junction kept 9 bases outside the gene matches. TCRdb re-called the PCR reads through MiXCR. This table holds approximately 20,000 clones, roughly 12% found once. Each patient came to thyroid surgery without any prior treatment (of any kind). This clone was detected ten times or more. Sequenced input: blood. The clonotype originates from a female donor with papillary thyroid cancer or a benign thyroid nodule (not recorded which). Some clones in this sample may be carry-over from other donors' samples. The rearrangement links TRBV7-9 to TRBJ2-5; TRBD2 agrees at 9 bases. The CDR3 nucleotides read TGTGCCAGCAGCAACGTAGCGGGGGCCGGGGAGACCCAGTACTTC. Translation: CASSNVAGAGETQYF.